The 13 T cell receptor beta chains reported below all come from one sample, sequenced in a study of OX40 agonist ivuxolimab in advanced cancers. TCRdb's copy holds only in-frame clones and misses some; the assay was immunoSEQ multiplex PCR. This sample has about 58,000 clones, with 82% found just once. Sequenced material: CD4+ or CD8+ T cells sorted from blood, taken in a trial of the OX40 agonist ivuxolimab. These receptors came from an adult with an advanced solid tumor such as melanoma, head and neck, liver or kidney cancer.

This clone was counted only a few times. The V call is TRBV4-2, the J call TRBJ1-1; D is perhaps TRBD1 (5 bases). The CDR3 has 16 amino acids. CDR1 and CDR2 (germline): LGHNA, YNFKEQ. The V gene lost 0 bases and the J gene lost 5 bases, with 16 bases spanning the gap. CDR3 amino acids: CASSQDHGRGKTEAFF. DNA of the CDR3: TGTGCCAGCAGCCAAGATCACGGGAGGGGAAAAACTGAAGCTTTCTTT.

The chain is built from TRBV4-3 and TRBJ2-5, with a weak D call TRBD2 (7 bases). Trimming left V 2 bases short and J 5 bases short, with 21 bases between. This CDR3 region has 17 residues. Germline V gene sequence: CDR1 LGHNA, CDR2 YSLEER. This chain's CDR3 is CASSQLYSGGGAETQYF. CDR3 in DNA: TGCGCCAGCAGCCAATTATATTCAGGAGGGGGGGCGGAGACCCAGTACTTC.

Written as DNA, the CDR3 is TGTGCCAGCAGCTTCAGACAGATTGGAAACACCATATATTTT. Translation gives CASSFRQIGNTIYF. The rearrangement uses TRBV11-3 and TRBJ1-3; tentative D call: TRBD1 (5 bases). Trimming took off 3 bases at V and 3 bases at J, with 9 bases between the two ends. The CDR3 length is 14 residues. Germline assignment: CDR1 SGHNT and CDR2 YENEEA.

The chain uses TRBV6-1 and TRBJ2-7; D possibly corresponds to TRBD1 (5 bases). CDR1 and CDR2 (germline): MNHNS, SASEGT. The CDR3 length is 14 residues. Trimming took 8 bases from V and 3 from J, leaving 17 bases between them. The CDR3 bases are TGTGCCAGCTCCCCAAGGCGGACAAACTACGAGCAGTACTTC. Amino acids: CASSPRRTNYEQYF.

V is TRBV5-1 and J is TRBJ1-2; 7 positions match TRBD1. The CDR3 totals 15 residues. CDR1 and CDR2 (germline): SGHRS, YFSETQ. V lost 5 bases, J lost 0 bases, and 7 bases stayed unmatched. This CDR3 is CASREGQLANYGYTF. The CDR3 nucleotides read TGCGCCAGCAGGGAGGGACAGCTCGCTAACTATGGCTACACCTTC.

This clone was recorded once. The chain carries TRBV11-3 and TRBJ2-5, with 7 positions matching TRBD2. The germline CDR1 and CDR2 sequences are SGHNT and YENEEA. The CDR3 extends over 15 amino acids. Losses at the gene ends were 0 bases for V and 3 bases for J; bases not matched to a gene: 4. CDR3 loop: CASSLEGAGEETQYF. The DNA of the CDR3 is TGTGCCAGCAGCTTAGAAGGGGCGGGGGAAGAGACCCAGTACTTC.

The chain is built from TRBV4-1 and TRBJ1-1, with 8 bases aligning to TRBD1. The germline V gene has CDR1 MGHRA and CDR2 YSYEKL. The CDR3 extends over 14 amino acids. V shed 3 bases and J 6 bases; nucleotides not matched to a gene: 6. Written as DNA, the CDR3 is TGCGCCAGCAGCCATACAGGGGGGGAGGCTGAAGCTTTCTTT. It translates to CASSHTGGEAEAFF.

This chain joins TRBV11-2 and TRBJ1-3; no firm D call. Germline-derived CDR1 and CDR2 are SGHAT and FQNNGV. The CDR3 covers 14 residues. Trimming removed 1 base from V and 2 bases from J, with 6 bases in between. The CDR3 region has the DNA TGTGCCAGCAGCTTAGCCAGAGCTGGAAACACCATATATTTT. Its translation is CASSLARAGNTIYF.

The CDR3 nucleotides read TGCGCCAGCAGCCAAGACAGGGAGGGGGTGGCTTTCTTT. Its protein is CASSQDREGVAFF. V is TRBV4-3 and J is TRBJ1-1, with D maybe TRBD1 (6 bases). Germline CDR1 is LGHNA and CDR2 is YSLEER. CDR3 size: 13 residues. Trimming shortened V by 0 bases and J by 11 bases, and 13 bases separated the two germline ends.

The chain carries TRBV7-2 and TRBJ2-3; the D is unclear. In germline, CDR1 is SGHTA, CDR2 FQGNSA. Trimming cost V 1 base and J 2 bases, with 10 bases left between them. CDR3 length: 15 residues. For the CDR3, the DNA is TGTGCCAGCAGCTTAGGGCTCGGAGACACAGATACGCAGTATTTT. Protein: CASSLGLGDTDTQYF.

J is TRBJ1-5 and V is TRBV6-4, with D hard to call. The CDR3 extends over 14 amino acids. Trimming took off 4 bases at V and 7 bases at J, with 14 bases between the two ends. Germline V lookup: CDR1 MRHNA, CDR2 SNTAGT. The CDR3 loop is CASSVGLLGQPQHF. The CDR3 coding sequence is TGTGCCAGCAGTGTCGGATTATTAGGGCAGCCCCAGCATTTT.

This clone was recorded only once. The J gene is TRBJ2-4, the V gene TRBV7-8; TRBD1 is a possible D gene (6 bases). The length of the CDR3 is 12 residues. Germline V lookup: CDR1 SGHVS, CDR2 FQNEAQ. Trimming took off 1 base at V and 8 bases at J, with 6 bases between the two ends. CDR3 sequence: CASSLEGDIQYF. The DNA of the CDR3 is TGTGCCAGCAGCTTAGAGGGGGACATTCAGTACTTC.

The chain recombines TRBV5-8 with TRBJ1-2; D may be TRBD1 (5 bases). CDR3 length: 13 amino acids. V was clipped by 4 bases and J by 4 bases, with 11 bases between them. Germline CDR1 and CDR2: SGHTS and YDEGEE. In DNA form, the CDR3 reads TGTGCCAGCAGCAGCCTGGACACCTATGGCTACACCTTC. It codes for CASSSLDTYGYTF.